What follows are 23 T cell receptor beta chains derived from one specimen sequenced in a study of cytomegalovirus exposure and HLA in healthy donors. The PCR was carried out with 60 Vbeta primers and 13 Jbeta primers. TCRdb's copy holds only in-frame clones and misses some; the assay was immunoSEQ multiplex PCR. The sample yields some 100,000 clones, more than 65% seen once. The sample consisted of PBMCs. Receptors were obtained from a middle-aged man in good health and CMV-seropositive.

This CDR3 is CAIRLKQETQYF. The CDR3 DNA reads TGTGCCATCAGACTCAAACAAGAGACCCAGTACTTC. The genes are TRBV15 and TRBJ2-5; D remains unclear. The CDR3 contains 12 residues. Germline lookup yields CDR1 LNHNV and CDR2 YYDKDF (reference sequence). V lost 10 bases and J lost 2, with 11 bases in between.

This rearrangement joins TRBV9 to TRBJ1-6, with TRBD1 as a possible D gene (6 bases). Trimming left V 0 bases short and J 7 bases short, with 8 bases between. This CDR3 comprises 14 residues. Per the germline V gene, CDR1 is SGDLS and CDR2 is YYNGEE. Here the CDR3 DNA reads TGTGCCAGCAGCGTAGACAGGGCGAATTCACCCCTCCACTTT. This sequence encodes CASSVDRANSPLHF.

This clone was seen just once. The chain joins TRBV7-3 to TRBJ2-5, with TRBD2 identical over 7 bases. Germline V gene lookup returns CDR1 SGHTA and CDR2 FQGTGA. CDR3 size: 15 residues. V was pared by 2 bases and J by 2 bases, with 5 bases of the junction left unmatched. Here the CDR3 DNA reads TGTGCCAGCAGCTTAGGGCTAGCGGTTCAAGAGACCCAGTACTTC. Its protein product is CASSLGLAVQETQYF.

The CDR3 spells CASSQGRAYEQYF. CDR3 nucleotides: TGCGCCAGCAGCCAAGGCAGGGCCTACGAGCAGTACTTC. The chain recombines TRBV4-1 with TRBJ2-5; the D gene is possibly TRBD1 (5 bases). TRBJ2-7 matches the DNA end more closely, so the J call is doubtful. This CDR3 is built from 13 residues. Germline CDR1 MGHRA, CDR2 YSYEKL.

This clone was observed once. The chain links TRBV27 to TRBJ2-7; D is possibly TRBD1 (5 bases). Between the trimmed V and J ends, which lost 6 bases and 2 bases, there was a span of 11 bases. Germline V gives CDR1 MNHEY, CDR2 SMNVEV (reference sequence). The CDR3 has 13 residues. The CDR3 spells CASRKTVTYEQYF. CDR3 coding DNA: TGTGCCAGCAGAAAGACAGTGACCTACGAGCAGTACTTC.

This chain joins TRBV13 and TRBJ2-5, with TRBD2 matching over 14 bases. V shed 5 bases, J shed 2 bases, and the junction held 4 bases outside the gene matches. The CDR3 loop spans 16 amino acids. Germline CDR1 and CDR2: PRHDT and FYEKMQ (reference sequence). The CDR3 here is CASSPRLAGGQETQYF. CDR3 coding DNA: TGTGCCAGCAGCCCCCGACTAGCGGGGGGGCAAGAGACCCAGTACTTC.

The chain has TRBV5-1 and TRBJ2-1; 8 bases match TRBD1. CDR3 size: 16 residues. The V gene end was trimmed by 4 bases and the J gene end by 2 bases; junction bases not matched to a gene: 8. The germline CDR1 and CDR2 sequences are SGHRS and YFSETQ. CDR3 in DNA: TGCGCCAGCAGCACAGGACAGGGAGAGCCCTACAATGAGCAGTTCTTC. It translates to CASSTGQGEPYNEQFF.

The chain recombines TRBV29-1 with TRBJ2-7; perhaps TRBD1 as D (7 bases). The CDR3 runs 13 residues. The V gene's germline CDR1 is SQVTM and CDR2 ANQGSEA. Trimming took 4 bases from V and 2 from J, leaving 12 bases between them. The CDR3 DNA reads as TGCAGCGTTGTGCGGGACAGTCCCTACGAGCAGTACTTC. Protein product: CSVVRDSPYEQYF.

The chain carries TRBV7-9 and TRBJ2-7, with D possibly matching TRBD1 (6 bases). The CDR3 totals 15 residues. Germline CDR1 reads SEHNR; CDR2 reads FQNEAQ (reference sequence). Trimming left V 5 bases short and J 2 bases short, with 16 bases between. The CDR3 reads CASSRSRQGPYEQYF. The CDR3 nucleotides read TGTGCCAGCAGCCGATCTCGGCAGGGGCCCTACGAGCAGTACTTC.

The chain recombines TRBV5-1 with TRBJ2-6; 9 bases are shared with TRBD1. V lost 6 bases, J lost 0 bases, and 7 bases stayed unmatched. The CDR3 is 17 residues long. Per germline, CDR1 SGHRS and CDR2 YFSETQ. CDR3 loop: CASKPGQGNSGANVLTF. DNA of the CDR3: TGCGCCAGCAAACCGGGACAGGGCAACTCTGGGGCCAACGTCCTGACTTTC.

This sequence joins TRBV6-5 and TRBJ2-5; TRBD2 agrees at 10 bases. The CDR3 extends over 15 amino acids. CDR1 MNHEY and CDR2 SVGAGI come from the germline V gene. Trimming cost V 6 bases and J 7 bases; bases outside gene matches: 11. CDR3 region: CASRPSGGTPGTQYF. The CDR3 DNA follows: TGTGCCAGCAGACCTAGCGGGGGAACCCCAGGGACCCAGTACTTC.

This clone was picked up one time. This rearrangement joins TRBV6-1 to TRBJ1-1, with TRBD1 matching 9 bases. The germline CDR1 and CDR2 sequences are MNHNS and SASEGT. The CDR3 contains 14 residues. J lost 1 base, V lost 10 bases, and 7 bases had no gene match. The CDR3 nucleotides read TGTGCCATCGAGATGGACAGGGGGAACACTGAAGCTTTCTTT. Residues: CAIEMDRGNTEAFF.

The rearrangement uses TRBV5-1 and TRBJ1-6; TRBD1 aligns across 9 bases. V trimming: 4 bases; J trimming: 2 bases; junction bases outside the gene matches: 10. Germline loops: CDR1 SGHRS, CDR2 YFSETQ. This CDR3 is built from 18 residues. This chain's CDR3 is CASSRTGGGSTYNSPLHF. The CDR3 DNA sequence: TGCGCCAGCAGCCGCACAGGGGGCGGATCAACCTATAATTCACCCCTCCACTTT.

The chain has TRBV30 and TRBJ2-5; a weak D match, TRBD1 (6 bases). The germline CDR1 and CDR2 sequences are GTSNPN and SVGIG (reference sequence). Trimming stripped 2 bases from V and 5 bases from J, with 9 bases between. CDR3 size: 12 residues. The CDR3 here is CAWSSGAETQYF. For the CDR3, the DNA is TGTGCCTGGAGTTCAGGGGCGGAGACCCAGTACTTC.

The chain recombines TRBV5-6 with TRBJ1-2; 7 positions match TRBD1. CDR3 size: 14 residues. Germline V lookup: CDR1 SGHDT, CDR2 YYEEEE. Losses at the gene ends were 5 bases for V and 6 bases for J; bases not matched to a gene: 10. CDR3 protein: CASSTDRVTDGYTF. Here the CDR3 DNA reads TGTGCCAGCAGTACAGACAGGGTGACGGATGGCTACACCTTC.

The chain has TRBV5-6 and TRBJ2-2, with TRBD2 identical over 10 bases. V trimming: 2 bases; J trimming: 3 bases; junction bases outside the gene matches: 10. CDR3 length: 18 residues. CDR1 SGHDT and CDR2 YYEEEE come from the germline V gene. The CDR3 is CASSFNLLAGRDTGELFF. In nucleotides, the CDR3 is TGTGCCAGCAGCTTTAACTTACTAGCGGGGAGAGACACCGGGGAGCTGTTTTTT.

The chain links TRBV19 to TRBJ2-2; a possible D gene is TRBD1 (6 bases). Per germline, CDR1 LNHDA and CDR2 SQIVND (reference sequence). The CDR3 spans 15 residues. Trimming cost V 6 bases and J 3 bases, with 14 bases left between them. In DNA form, the CDR3 reads TGTGCCAGTAGCTTCAGGGGCTCGGACACCGGGGAGCTGTTTTTT. Its translation is CASSFRGSDTGELFF.

This sequence joins TRBV6-6 and TRBJ1-4; maybe TRBD1 (6 bases). Germline V gene lookup returns CDR1 MNHNY and CDR2 SVGAGI (reference sequence). The length of the CDR3 is 15 residues. V was shortened by 5 bases and J by 8 bases, with 18 bases between the two germline ends. The CDR3 coding sequence is TGTGCCAGCAGTGTCCCAGGGAAAGGGGGAGAAAAACTGTTTTTT. It yields the protein CASSVPGKGGEKLFF.

V gene TRBV2 combines with J gene TRBJ1-6, with 7 bases that match TRBD1. Looked up from germline, CDR1 is SNHLY and CDR2 is FYNNEI. V lost 7 bases, J lost 6 bases, and 6 bases stayed unmatched. There are 14 residues in the CDR3. The CDR3 is CASTAGQTNSPLHF. CDR3 nucleotides: TGTGCCAGCACCGCGGGACAGACTAATTCACCCCTCCACTTT.

The chain links TRBV7-7 to TRBJ2-2; 9 nucleotides align to TRBD1. Losses at the gene ends were 11 bases for V and 5 bases for J; bases not matched to a gene: 9. Per the germline V gene, CDR1 is SSHAT and CDR2 is FNYEAQ (reference sequence). The CDR3 is made up of 14 amino acids. The CDR3 here is CARRGQGYTGELFF. In DNA form, the CDR3 reads TGTGCCCGAAGAGGACAGGGGTATACCGGGGAGCTGTTTTTT.

The chain is built from TRBV10-3 and TRBJ2-3, with D possibly TRBD2 on 6 matching bases. The germline V gene encodes CDR1 ENHRY and CDR2 SYGVKD. V lost 6 bases to trimming and J lost 5 bases, with 21 bases between them. The CDR3 covers 16 residues. The CDR3 sequence is CAIRSPRAGSVDTQYF. DNA of the CDR3: TGTGCCATCAGGAGCCCCCGCGCGGGGTCGGTAGATACGCAGTATTTT.

The chain joins TRBV5-4 to TRBJ1-1, with 7 nucleotides matching TRBD1. Looked up from germline, CDR1 is SGHNT and CDR2 is YYREEE (reference sequence). The CDR3 is 14 residues long. The V and J ends lost 2 bases and 4 bases, in that order; junction bases with no gene match: 5. CDR3 in amino acids: CASSFEGASTEAFF. The CDR3 DNA reads as TGTGCCAGCAGCTTCGAGGGGGCAAGCACTGAAGCTTTCTTT.

The chain links TRBV7-2 to TRBJ2-3; no clear D. CDR3 length: 16 residues. Looked up from germline, CDR1 is SGHTA and CDR2 is FQGNSA. V gave up 3 bases and J gave up 3 bases, with 16 bases separating them. The CDR3 loop is CASSFYGAPRTDTQYF. Here the CDR3 DNA reads TGTGCCAGCAGCTTTTATGGTGCCCCGAGGACAGATACGCAGTATTTT. Full variable domain (missing parts from reference TRBV7-2 and TRBJ2-3): GAGVSQSPSNKVTEKGKDVELRCDPISGHTALYWYRQSLGQGLEFLIYFQGNSAPDKSGLPSDRFSAERTGGSVSTLTIQRTQQEDSAVYLCASSFYGAPRTDTQYFGPGTRLTVL.